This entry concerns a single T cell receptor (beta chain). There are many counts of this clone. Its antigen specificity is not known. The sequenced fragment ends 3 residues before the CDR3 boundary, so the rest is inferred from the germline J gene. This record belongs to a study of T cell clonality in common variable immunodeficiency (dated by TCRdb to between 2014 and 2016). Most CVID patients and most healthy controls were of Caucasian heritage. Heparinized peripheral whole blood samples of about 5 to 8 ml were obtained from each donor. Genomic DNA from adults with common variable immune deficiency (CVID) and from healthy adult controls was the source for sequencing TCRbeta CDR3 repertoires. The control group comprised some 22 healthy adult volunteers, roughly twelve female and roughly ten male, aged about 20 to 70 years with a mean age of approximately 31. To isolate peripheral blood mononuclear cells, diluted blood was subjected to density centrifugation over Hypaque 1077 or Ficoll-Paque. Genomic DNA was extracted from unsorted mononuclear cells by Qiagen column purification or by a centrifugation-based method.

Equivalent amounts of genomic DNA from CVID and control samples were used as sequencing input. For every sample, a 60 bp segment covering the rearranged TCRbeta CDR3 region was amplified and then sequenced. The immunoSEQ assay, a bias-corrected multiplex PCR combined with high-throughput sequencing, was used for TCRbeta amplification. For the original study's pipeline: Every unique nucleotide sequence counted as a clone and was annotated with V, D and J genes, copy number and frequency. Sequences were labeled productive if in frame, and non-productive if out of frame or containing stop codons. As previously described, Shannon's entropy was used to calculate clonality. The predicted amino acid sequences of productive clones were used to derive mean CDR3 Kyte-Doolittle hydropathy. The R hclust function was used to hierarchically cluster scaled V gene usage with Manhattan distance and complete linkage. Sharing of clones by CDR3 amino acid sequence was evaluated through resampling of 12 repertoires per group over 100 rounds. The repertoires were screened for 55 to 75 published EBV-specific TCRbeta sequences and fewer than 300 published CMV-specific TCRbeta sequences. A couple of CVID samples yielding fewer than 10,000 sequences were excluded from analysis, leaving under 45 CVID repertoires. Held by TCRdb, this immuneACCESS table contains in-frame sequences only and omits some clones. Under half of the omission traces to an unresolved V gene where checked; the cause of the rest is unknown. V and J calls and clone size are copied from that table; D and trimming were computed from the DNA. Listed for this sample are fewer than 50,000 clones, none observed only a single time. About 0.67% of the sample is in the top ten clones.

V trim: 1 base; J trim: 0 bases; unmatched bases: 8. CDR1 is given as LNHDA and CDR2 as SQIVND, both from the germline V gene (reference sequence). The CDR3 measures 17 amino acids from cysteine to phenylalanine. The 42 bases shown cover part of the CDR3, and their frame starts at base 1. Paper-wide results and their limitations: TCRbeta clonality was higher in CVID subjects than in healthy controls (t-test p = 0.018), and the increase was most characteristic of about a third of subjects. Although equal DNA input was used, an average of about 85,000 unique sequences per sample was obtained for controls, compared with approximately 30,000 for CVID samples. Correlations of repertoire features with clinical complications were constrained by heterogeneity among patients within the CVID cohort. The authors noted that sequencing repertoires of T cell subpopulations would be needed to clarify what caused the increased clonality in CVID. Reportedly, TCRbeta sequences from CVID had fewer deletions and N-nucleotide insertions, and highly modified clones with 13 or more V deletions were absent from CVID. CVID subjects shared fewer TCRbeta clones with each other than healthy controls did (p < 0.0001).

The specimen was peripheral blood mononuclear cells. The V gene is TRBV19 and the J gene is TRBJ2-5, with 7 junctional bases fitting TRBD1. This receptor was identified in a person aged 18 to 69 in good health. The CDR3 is CASSIGGGRGYQETQYF. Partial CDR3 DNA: TGTGCCAGTAGTATAGGAGGAGGCAGGGGGTACCAAGAGACC.